This T cell receptor beta chain was recorded in a study of blood T cells in healthy people across ages. In regard to this clonotype: What it binds is unknown.

Primed by a sample-barcoded 5' primer and a J-beta primer mix, a second PCR proceeded for 7 to 11 cycles. From the 5' RACE reads, TCRdb called clonotypes with MiXCR, one entry per CDR3 protein. The table includes around 870,000 distinct CDR3 sequences, roughly 26% detected once. Findings of the study overall: No conclusive comparison of naive versus antigen-experienced cells was possible with unsorted PBMCs.

V was pared by 1 base and J by 1 base, with 5 bases between. CDR3 length equals 13 residues. Germline lookup yields CDR1 MGHRA and CDR2 YSYEKL. Samples each yielded at least 6 micrograms of total RNA. The sample was blood. The chain employs TRBV4-1 and TRBJ2-7; unclear D gene. The TCR was taken from a woman of 80 years or more in good health. Written as DNA, the CDR3 is TGCGCCAGCAGCCAAGGGTTTTCCTACGAGCAGTACTTC. Protein product: CASSQGFSYEQYF.